The 10 T cell receptor beta chains reported below all come from one sample, sequenced in a study of blood T cell repertoires in COVID-19. The data were produced by immunoSEQ multiplex PCR, yet TCRdb's version contains in-frame clones alone and is incomplete. The table includes about 190,000 clones, approximately 88% detected once. Specimen: PBMCs or T cells enriched from blood (not recorded which). These receptors were obtained from a woman aged 30 to 39 who had recovered from COVID-19.

This rearrangement joins TRBV6-5 to TRBJ1-5; TRBD1 matches 7 bases. This CDR3 region has 13 residues. Germline trimming cut 5 bases from V and 4 bases from J; bases unmatched to any gene: 2. CDR1 is MNHEY and CDR2 is SVGAGI in the germline V gene. The CDR3 loop reads CASSTGANQPQHF. Written as DNA, the CDR3 is TGTGCCAGCAGTACAGGGGCAAATCAGCCCCAGCATTTT.

The chain joins TRBV7-6 to TRBJ2-3; possibly TRBD2 for D (6 bases). Germline V gene data show CDR1 as SGHVS and CDR2 as FNYEAQ. V gave up 3 bases and J gave up 7 bases, with 17 bases separating them. The CDR3 extends over 15 amino acids. The CDR3 reads CASSFNGGPRHTQYF. The DNA for the CDR3 is TGTGCCAGCAGCTTTAACGGAGGGCCGCGACATACGCAGTATTTT.

This clone was seen repeatedly, ten times or more. This chain joins TRBV28 and TRBJ1-5, with 8 bases identical to TRBD1. Germline values: CDR1 MDHEN, CDR2 SYDVKM. This CDR3 is built from 13 residues. V lost 8 bases and J lost 2; bases outside the gene matches: 2. Here the CDR3 reads CASQDRGNQPQHF. The DNA of the CDR3 is TGTGCCAGCCAGGACAGGGGCAATCAGCCCCAGCATTTT.

The rearrangement joins TRBV6-6 to TRBJ1-3, with a possible D match to TRBD1 (5 bases). CDR3 length: 16 amino acids. Trimming stripped 7 bases from V and 0 bases from J, with 16 bases between. Germline V gene sequence: CDR1 MNHNY, CDR2 SVGAGI (reference sequence). The CDR3 protein is CASTGGDVASGNTIYF. CDR3 sequence (DNA): TGTGCCAGCACCGGCGGGGACGTCGCCTCTGGAAACACCATATATTTT.

The chain carries TRBV11-3 and TRBJ2-3; TRBD2 matches at 11 bases. Per the germline V gene, CDR1 is SGHNT and CDR2 is YENEEA. This CDR3 contains 19 residues. V gave up 0 bases and J gave up 2 bases; unmatched junction bases: 10. The CDR3 DNA is TGTGCCAGCAGCTTAGATTCCGGGGGGACTAGCGGATACACAGATACGCAGTATTTT. Amino acid sequence: CASSLDSGGTSGYTDTQYF. The complete variable domain, with remaining parts taken from reference TRBV11-3 and TRBJ2-3, reads EAGVVQSPRYKIIEKKQPVAFWCNPISGHNTLYWYLQNLGQGPELLIRYENEEAVDDSQLPKDRFSAERLKGVDSTLKIQPAELGDSAVYLCASSLDSGGTSGYTDTQYFGPGTRLTVL.

The chain couples TRBV29-1 to TRBJ1-1; TRBD1 agrees at 9 bases. The CDR3 extends over 14 amino acids. The J segment lost 5 bases and the V segment lost 3 bases, leaving 7 bases of the junction unmatched. Germline values: CDR1 SQVTM, CDR2 ANQGSEA. The CDR3 coding sequence is TGCAGCGTTGACTTGGGACAGGGCGGGACTGAAGCTTTCTTT. Amino acid sequence: CSVDLGQGGTEAFF.

V gene TRBV21-1 combines with J gene TRBJ1-5. TRBV21-1 is recorded as a pseudogene. This CDR3 spans 17 amino acids. The CDR3 DNA sequence: TGTGCCAGCAGCCCTCCCCGTAAACTAAGGAGCAATCAGCCCCAGCATTTT. This encodes CASSPPRKLRSNQPQHF.

V usage is TRBV7-2 and J usage is TRBJ2-3; the match to TRBD1 covers 7 bases. This CDR3 has 14 residues. V was pared by 4 bases and J by 8 bases, with 9 bases of the junction left unmatched. The V gene's germline CDR1 is SGHTA and CDR2 FQGNSA. The CDR3 nucleotides are TGTGCCAGCAGCTCCTCCCACAGGGGCGGTACGCAGTATTTT. Translation: CASSSSHRGGTQYF.

The V gene is TRBV7-9, the J gene TRBJ1-2; D ambiguous. The V and J ends lost 1 base and 2 bases respectively, with 8 bases between them. Germline assignment: CDR1 SEHNR and CDR2 FQNEAQ (reference sequence). This CDR3 is built from 14 residues. For the CDR3, the DNA is TGTGCCAGCAGCTTAGGACTTTCCAACTATGGCTACACCTTC. This encodes CASSLGLSNYGYTF.

The V gene is TRBV19, the J gene TRBJ1-1; D remains ambiguous. Germline V gives CDR1 LNHDA, CDR2 SQIVND (reference sequence). This CDR3 is built from 13 residues. The ends were cut back, 0 bases at V and 3 bases at J, with 5 bases in the middle. The CDR3 spells CASSIEPDTEAFF. The CDR3 DNA reads as TGTGCCAGTAGTATAGAGCCGGACACTGAAGCTTTCTTT.